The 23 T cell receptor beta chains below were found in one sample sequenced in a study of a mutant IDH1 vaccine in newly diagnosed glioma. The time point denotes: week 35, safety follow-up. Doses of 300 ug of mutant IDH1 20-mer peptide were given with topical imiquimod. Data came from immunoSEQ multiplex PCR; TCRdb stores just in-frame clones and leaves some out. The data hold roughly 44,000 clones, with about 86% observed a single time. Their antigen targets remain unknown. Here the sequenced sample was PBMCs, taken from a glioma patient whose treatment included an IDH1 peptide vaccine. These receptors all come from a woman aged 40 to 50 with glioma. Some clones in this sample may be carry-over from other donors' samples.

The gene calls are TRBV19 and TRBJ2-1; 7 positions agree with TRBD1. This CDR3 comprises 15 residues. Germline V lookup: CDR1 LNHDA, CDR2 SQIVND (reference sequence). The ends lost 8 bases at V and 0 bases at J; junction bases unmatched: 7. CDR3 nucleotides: TGTGCCAGTCGTGACAGGGCGGTCTCCTACAATGAGCAGTTCTTC. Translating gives CASRDRAVSYNEQFF.

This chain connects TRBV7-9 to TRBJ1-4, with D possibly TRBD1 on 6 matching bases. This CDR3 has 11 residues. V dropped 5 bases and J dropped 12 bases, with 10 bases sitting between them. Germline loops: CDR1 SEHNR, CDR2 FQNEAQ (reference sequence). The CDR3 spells CASSRNRELFF. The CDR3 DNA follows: TGTGCCAGCAGCCGCAACAGGGAACTGTTTTTT.

CDR3 sequence (DNA): TGCGCCAGCAGCTTTAGCGGGACCGACAATGAGCAGTTCTTC. Protein product: CASSFSGTDNEQFF. This chain links TRBV5-1 with TRBJ2-1, with TRBD2 identical over 8 bases. The CDR3 is made up of 14 amino acids. The germline V gene has CDR1 SGHRS and CDR2 YFSETQ. V lost 2 bases, J lost 5 bases, and 3 bases stayed unmatched. The full variable domain, completed using reference TRBV5-1 and TRBJ2-1, is KAGVTQTPRYLIKTRGQQVTLSCSPISGHRSVSWYQQTPGQGLQFLFEYFSETQRNKGNFPGRFSGRQFSNSRSEMNVSTLELGDSALYLCASSFSGTDNEQFFGPGTRLTVL.

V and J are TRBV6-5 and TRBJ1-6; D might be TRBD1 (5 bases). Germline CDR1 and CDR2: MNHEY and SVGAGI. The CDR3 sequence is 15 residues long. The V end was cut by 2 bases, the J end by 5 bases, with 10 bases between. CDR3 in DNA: TGTGCCAGCAGTTACGAGGGCAGGGATAATTCACCCCTCCACTTT. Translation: CASSYEGRDNSPLHF.

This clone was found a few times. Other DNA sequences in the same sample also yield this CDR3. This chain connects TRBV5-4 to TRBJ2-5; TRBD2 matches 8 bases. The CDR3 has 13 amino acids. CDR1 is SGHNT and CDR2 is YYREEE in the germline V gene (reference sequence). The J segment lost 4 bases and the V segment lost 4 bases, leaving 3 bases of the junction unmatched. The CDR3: CASSPGGGETQYF. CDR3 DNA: TGTGCCAGCAGCCCCGGGGGGGGAGAGACCCAGTACTTC.

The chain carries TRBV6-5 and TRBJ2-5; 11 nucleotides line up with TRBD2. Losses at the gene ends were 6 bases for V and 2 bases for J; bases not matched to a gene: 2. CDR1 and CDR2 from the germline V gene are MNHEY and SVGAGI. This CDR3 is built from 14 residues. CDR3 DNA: TGTGCCAGCAGGCTAGCGGGAGGACAAGAGACCCAGTACTTC. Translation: CASRLAGGQETQYF.

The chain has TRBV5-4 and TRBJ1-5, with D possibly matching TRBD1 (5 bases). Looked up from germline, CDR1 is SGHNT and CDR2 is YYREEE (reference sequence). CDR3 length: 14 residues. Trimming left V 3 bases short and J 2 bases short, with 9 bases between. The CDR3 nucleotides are TGTGCCAGCAGCTCGGGGGGGGGCAATCAGCCCCAGCATTTT. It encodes CASSSGGGNQPQHF.

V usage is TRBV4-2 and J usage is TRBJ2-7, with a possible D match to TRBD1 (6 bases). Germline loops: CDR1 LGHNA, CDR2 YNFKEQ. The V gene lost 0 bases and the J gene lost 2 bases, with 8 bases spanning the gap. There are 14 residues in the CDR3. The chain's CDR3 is CASSQDQGTYEQYF. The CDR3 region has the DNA TGTGCCAGCAGCCAAGATCAGGGGACCTACGAGCAGTACTTC.

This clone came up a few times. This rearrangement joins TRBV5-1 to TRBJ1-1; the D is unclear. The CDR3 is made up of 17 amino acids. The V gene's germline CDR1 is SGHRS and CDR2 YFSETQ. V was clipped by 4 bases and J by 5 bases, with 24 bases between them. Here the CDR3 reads CASSPNQVLRTRTEAFF. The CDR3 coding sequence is TGCGCCAGCAGCCCGAATCAGGTACTGCGGACTAGGACTGAAGCTTTCTTT. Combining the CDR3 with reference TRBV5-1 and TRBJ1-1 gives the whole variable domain KAGVTQTPRYLIKTRGQQVTLSCSPISGHRSVSWYQQTPGQGLQFLFEYFSETQRNKGNFPGRFSGRQFSNSRSEMNVSTLELGDSALYLCASSPNQVLRTRTEAFFGQGTRLTVV.

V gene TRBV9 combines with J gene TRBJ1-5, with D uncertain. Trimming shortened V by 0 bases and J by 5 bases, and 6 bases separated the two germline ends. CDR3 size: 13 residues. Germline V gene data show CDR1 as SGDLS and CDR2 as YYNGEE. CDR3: CASSVEAHQPQHF. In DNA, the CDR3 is TGTGCCAGCAGCGTAGAAGCGCATCAGCCCCAGCATTTT.

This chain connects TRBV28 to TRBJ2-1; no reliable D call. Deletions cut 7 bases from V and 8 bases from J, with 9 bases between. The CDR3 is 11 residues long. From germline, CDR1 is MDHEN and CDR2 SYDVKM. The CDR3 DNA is TGTGCCAGCACGACTGTGGATGAGCAGTTCTTC. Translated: CASTTVDEQFF.

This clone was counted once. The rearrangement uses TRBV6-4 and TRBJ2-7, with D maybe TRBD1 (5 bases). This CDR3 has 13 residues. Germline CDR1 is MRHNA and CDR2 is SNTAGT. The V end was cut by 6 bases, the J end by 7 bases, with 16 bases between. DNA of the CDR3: TGTGCCAGCAGCAGGGATCAAACGGGTGAGCAGTACTTC. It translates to CASSRDQTGEQYF.

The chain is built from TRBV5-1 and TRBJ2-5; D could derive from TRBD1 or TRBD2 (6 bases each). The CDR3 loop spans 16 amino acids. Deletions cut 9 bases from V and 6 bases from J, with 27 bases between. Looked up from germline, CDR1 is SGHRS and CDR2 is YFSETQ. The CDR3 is CATSEDAMGRGQTQYF. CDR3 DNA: TGCGCCACTTCGGAAGACGCGATGGGACGGGGGCAGACCCAGTACTTC. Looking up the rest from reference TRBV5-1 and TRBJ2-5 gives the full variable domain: KAGVTQTPRYLIKTRGQQVTLSCSPISGHRSVSWYQQTPGQGLQFLFEYFSETQRNKGNFPGRFSGRQFSNSRSEMNVSTLELGDSALYLCATSEDAMGRGQTQYFGPGTRLLVL.

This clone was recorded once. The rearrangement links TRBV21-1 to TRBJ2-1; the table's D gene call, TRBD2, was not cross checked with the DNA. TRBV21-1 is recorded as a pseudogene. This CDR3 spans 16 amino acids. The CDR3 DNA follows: TGTGCCAGCACCTCGGGAGCTCCGGGGCTTTACAATGAGCAGTTCTTC. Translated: CASTSGAPGLYNEQFF.

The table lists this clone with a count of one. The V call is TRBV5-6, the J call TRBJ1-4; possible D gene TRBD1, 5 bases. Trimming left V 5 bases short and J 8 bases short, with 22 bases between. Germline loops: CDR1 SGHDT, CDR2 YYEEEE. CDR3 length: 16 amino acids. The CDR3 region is CASSRKRGRLIEKLFF. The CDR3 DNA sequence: TGTGCCAGCAGTCGTAAGCGGGGGAGATTGATCGAAAAACTGTTTTTT.

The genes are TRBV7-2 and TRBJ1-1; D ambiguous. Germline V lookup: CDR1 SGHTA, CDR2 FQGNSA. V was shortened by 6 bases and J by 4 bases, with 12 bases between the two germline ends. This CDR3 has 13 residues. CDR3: CASSITRGTEAFF. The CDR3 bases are TGTGCCAGCAGTATTACTCGGGGCACTGAAGCTTTCTTT.

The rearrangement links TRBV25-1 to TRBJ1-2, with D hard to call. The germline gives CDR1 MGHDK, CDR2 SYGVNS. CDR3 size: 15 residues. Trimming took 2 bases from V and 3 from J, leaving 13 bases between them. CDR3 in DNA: TGTGCCAGCAGTGAACCGCCCCGGTGGGACTATGGCTACACCTTC. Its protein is CASSEPPRWDYGYTF.

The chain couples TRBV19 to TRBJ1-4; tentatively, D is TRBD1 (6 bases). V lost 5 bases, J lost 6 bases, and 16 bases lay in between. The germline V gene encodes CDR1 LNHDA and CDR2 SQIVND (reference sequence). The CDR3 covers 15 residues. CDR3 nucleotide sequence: TGTGCCAGTAGTGGGGGGGCAGAACGCGATGAAAAACTGTTTTTT. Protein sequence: CASSGGAERDEKLFF.

The CDR3 region is CATSGTSGPYEQYF. The CDR3 DNA reads TGTGCCACCTCCGGGACTAGCGGCCCCTACGAGCAGTACTTC. V usage is TRBV28 and J usage is TRBJ2-7; TRBD2 aligns across 11 bases. The V segment lost 10 bases and the J segment 2 bases; nucleotides outside the gene matches: 7. The CDR3 has 14 residues. Germline CDR1 reads MDHEN; CDR2 reads SYDVKM.

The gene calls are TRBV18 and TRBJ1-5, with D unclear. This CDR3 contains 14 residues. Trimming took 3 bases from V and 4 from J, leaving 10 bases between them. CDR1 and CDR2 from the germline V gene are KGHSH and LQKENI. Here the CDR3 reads CASSPGSGNQPQHF. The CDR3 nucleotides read TGTGCCAGCTCACCGGGGAGTGGGAATCAGCCCCAGCATTTT. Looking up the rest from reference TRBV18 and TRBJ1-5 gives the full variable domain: NAGVMQNPRHLVRRRGQEARLRCSPMKGHSHVYWYRQLPEEGLKFMVYLQKENIIDESGMPKERFSAEFPKEGPSILRIQQVVRGDSAAYFCASSPGSGNQPQHFGDGTRLSIL.

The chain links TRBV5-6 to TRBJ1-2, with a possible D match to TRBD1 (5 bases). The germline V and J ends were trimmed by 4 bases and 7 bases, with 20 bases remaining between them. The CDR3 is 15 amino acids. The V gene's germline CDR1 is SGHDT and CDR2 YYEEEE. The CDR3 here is CASSLPFSGSGGYTF. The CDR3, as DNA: TGTGCCAGCAGCCTACCTTTCTCAGGGAGTGGTGGCTACACCTTC.

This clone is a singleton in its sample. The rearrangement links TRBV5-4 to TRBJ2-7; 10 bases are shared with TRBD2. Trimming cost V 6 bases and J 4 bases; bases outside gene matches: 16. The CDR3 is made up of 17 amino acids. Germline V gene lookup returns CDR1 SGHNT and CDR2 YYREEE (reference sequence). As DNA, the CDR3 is TGTGCCAGCACCCCGGGTTTAGCGGGAGGTTCAGGTTACGAGCAGTACTTC. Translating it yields CASTPGLAGGSGYEQYF. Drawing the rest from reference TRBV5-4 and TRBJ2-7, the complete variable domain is ETGVTQSPTHLIKTRGQQVTLRCSSQSGHNTVSWYQQALGQGPQFIFQYYREEENGRGNFPPRFSGLQFPNYSSELNVNALELDDSALYLCASTPGLAGGSGYEQYFGPGTRLTVT.

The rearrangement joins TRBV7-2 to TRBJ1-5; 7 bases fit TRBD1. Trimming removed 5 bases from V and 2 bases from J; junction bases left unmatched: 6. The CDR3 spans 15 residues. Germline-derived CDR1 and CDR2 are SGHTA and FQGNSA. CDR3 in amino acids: CASSPYGQGNQPQHF. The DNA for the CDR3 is TGTGCCAGCAGCCCTTATGGACAGGGCAATCAGCCCCAGCATTTT.